The 8 T cell receptor beta chains listed next were all sequenced from one sample in a study of blood T cell repertoires in COVID-19. Using immunoSEQ multiplex PCR, the repertoire was profiled, and TCRdb retains in-frame clones only, with some absent. The sample lists 65,000 to 85,000 clones, 85% to 90% seen once, with 2.5% to 3% in the top ten. Material for sequencing was peripheral blood. These TCRs come from a man aged 45-60 years with acute or convalescent COVID-19.

V usage is TRBV29-1 and J usage is TRBJ1-2, with D unclear. The V gene lost 0 bases and the J gene lost 10 bases, with 15 bases spanning the gap. This CDR3 spans 13 amino acids. In germline, CDR1 is SQVTM, CDR2 ANQGSEA. CDR3 nucleotides: TGCAGCGTTGAAGATCCCAGCGACGTAGCCTACACCTTC. Translation gives CSVEDPSDVAYTF.

The CDR3 nucleotides read TGTGCCAGCACTGCGGGACTAGCGGGAGGGAATGAGCAGTTCTTC. Its protein is CASTAGLAGGNEQFF. The chain has TRBV27 and TRBJ2-1, with TRBD2 matching 16 bases. J gave up 7 bases and V 7 bases, and 4 bases lay outside the gene matches. The CDR3 runs to 15 residues. Germline lookup yields CDR1 MNHEY and CDR2 SMNVEV (reference sequence).

The chain couples TRBV29-1 to TRBJ1-3; no firm D call. Trimming pared 3 bases from V and 0 bases from J, leaving 9 bases between. This CDR3 spans 14 amino acids. Germline CDR1 reads SQVTM; CDR2 reads ANQGSEA. The CDR3 reads CSVDRVNSGNTIYF. In DNA form, the CDR3 reads TGCAGCGTTGACCGGGTGAACTCTGGAAACACCATATATTTT.

This chain connects TRBV7-9 to TRBJ2-7; 7 bases fit TRBD1. The CDR3 has 15 residues. From germline, CDR1 is SEHNR and CDR2 FQNEAQ (reference sequence). Trimming removed 2 bases from V and 4 bases from J; junction bases left unmatched: 8. The chain's CDR3 is CASSLHPGTAYEQYV. The CDR3 DNA is TGTGCCAGCAGCTTACATCCTGGGACAGCTTACGAGCAGTACGTC.

The J gene is TRBJ1-2, the V gene TRBV6-1; 7 bases agree with TRBD1. The CDR3 spans 13 residues. The J segment lost 3 bases and the V segment lost 2 bases, leaving 0 bases of the junction unmatched. Germline lookup yields CDR1 MNHNS and CDR2 SASEGT. The CDR3 sequence is CASSEQGDYGYTF. In nucleotides, the CDR3 is TGTGCCAGCAGTGAACAGGGGGACTATGGCTACACCTTC.

The gene calls are TRBV10-3 and TRBJ2-5; 7 nucleotides agree with TRBD2. The CDR3 has 15 amino acids. CDR1 ENHRY and CDR2 SYGVKD come from the germline V gene. With V trimmed by 8 bases and J by 5 bases, 14 bases remained unmatched. The CDR3 region is CAIGSAGEGRETQYF. In nucleotides, the CDR3 is TGTGCCATCGGAAGCGCGGGAGAGGGGAGGGAGACCCAGTACTTC.

The V gene is TRBV6-5, the J gene TRBJ2-1; tentatively, D is TRBD2 (5 bases). CDR3 length equals 14 residues. Per germline, CDR1 MNHEY and CDR2 SVGAGI. The V gene lost 0 bases and the J gene lost 4 bases, with 7 bases spanning the gap. The CDR3 reads CASSYSGKYNEQFF. The CDR3 nucleotides read TGTGCCAGCAGTTACTCCGGGAAATACAATGAGCAGTTCTTC.

This chain connects TRBV28 to TRBJ2-5; 10 bases match TRBD1. The CDR3 is made up of 14 amino acids. The V segment lost 2 bases and the J segment 6 bases; nucleotides outside the gene matches: 3. Germline V lookup: CDR1 MDHEN, CDR2 SYDVKM. The CDR3 loop is CASSLPGQGKTQYF. In nucleotides, the CDR3 is TGTGCCAGCAGTTTACCGGGACAGGGGAAGACCCAGTACTTC.